Presented here are 20 T cell receptor beta chains from one specimen sequenced in a study of blood T cell repertoires in COVID-19. Produced via immunoSEQ multiplex PCR; TCRdb's table is partial and in-frame only. The table shows roughly 500,000 clones, with approximately 87% occurring only once. The source material was PBMCs or T cells enriched from blood (not recorded which). These receptors were obtained from a woman aged 35 to 49 who had recovered from COVID-19.

The CDR3 loop reads CASSPTLAGVAYEQYF. Here the CDR3 DNA reads TGTGCCAGCAGTCCCACCCTAGCGGGAGTTGCCTACGAGCAGTACTTC. The chain links TRBV7-9 to TRBJ2-7; 10 nucleotides match TRBD2. Germline loops: CDR1 SEHNR, CDR2 FQNEAQ (reference sequence). CDR3 length equals 16 residues. V gave up 6 bases and J gave up 2 bases; unmatched junction bases: 10. Full variable domain (rest looked up from reference TRBV7-9 and TRBJ2-7): DTGVSQNPRHKITKRGQNVTFRCDPISEHNRLYWYRQTLGQGPEFLTYFQNEAQLEKSRLLSDRFSAERPKGSFSTLEIQRTEQGDSAMYLCASSPTLAGVAYEQYFGPGTRLTVT.

The rearrangement uses TRBV2 and TRBJ2-7; tentatively, D is TRBD2 (6 bases). CDR1 is SNHLY, CDR2 FYNNEI, per germline. The CDR3 is 11 residues long. Trimming removed 6 bases at V and 6 bases at J, with 9 bases between. CDR3 sequence (DNA): TGTGCCAGCAGGTCCGGGGGCGAGCAGTACTTC. It specifies CASRSGGEQYF.

This clone has a single count. The V and J genes are TRBV11-2 and TRBJ2-5; tentatively, D is TRBD1 (6 bases). There are 15 residues in the CDR3. The germline V and J ends were trimmed by 2 bases and 2 bases, with 12 bases remaining between them. The V gene's germline CDR1 is SGHAT and CDR2 FQNNGV. CDR3 bases: TGTGCCAGCAGCTTACGAACTGGACAGCAAGAGACCCAGTACTTC. This encodes CASSLRTGQQETQYF. The full variable domain, in which reference TRBV11-2 and TRBJ2-5 provide the parts outside the CDR3, is EAGVAQSPRYKIIEKRQSVAFWCNPISGHATLYWYQQILGQGPKLLIQFQNNGVVDDSQLPKDRFSAERLKGVDSTLKIQPAKLEDSAVYLCASSLRTGQQETQYFGPGTRLLVL.

The V gene is TRBV19, the J gene TRBJ1-3; D perhaps matches TRBD1 (6 bases). V was shortened by 7 bases and J by 0 bases, with 13 bases between the two germline ends. The germline CDR1 and CDR2 sequences are LNHDA and SQIVND (reference sequence). The CDR3 length is 15 residues. The CDR3 bases are TGTGCCAGTACCCGTGACAGGATCTCTGGAAACACCATATATTTT. This codes for CASTRDRISGNTIYF.

J is TRBJ2-1 and V is TRBV4-3; D is perhaps TRBD2 (6 bases). V lost 0 bases and J 5 bases, leaving 14 bases between the germline ends. Germline CDR1 is LGHNA and CDR2 is YSLEER. The CDR3 is made up of 16 amino acids. As DNA, the CDR3 is TGCGCCAGCAGCCAAGATCAACGGGAGTTGAACAATGAGCAGTTCTTC. It encodes CASSQDQRELNNEQFF.

V and J are TRBV6-1 and TRBJ1-1, with D hard to call. The CDR3 has 13 residues. Germline V CDR1 and CDR2: MNHNS, SASEGT. Trimming shortened V by 3 bases and J by 1 base, and 6 bases separated the two germline ends. This CDR3 reads CASSDPKNTEAFF. CDR3 DNA sequence: TGTGCCAGCAGTGATCCAAAGAACACTGAAGCTTTCTTT.

In DNA form, the CDR3 reads TGCGCCAGCAGTGTTCCGGGACAGGGGGCCAATCAGCCCCAGCATTTT. Its translation: CASSVPGQGANQPQHF. The rearrangement joins TRBV10-2 to TRBJ1-5; 12 nucleotides align to TRBD1. The germline V gene encodes CDR1 WSHSY and CDR2 SAAADI. The CDR3 runs 16 residues. Unmatched junction bases numbered 4, after V lost 4 bases and J lost 3 bases.

This chain's CDR3 is CASSLIQGSNQPQHF. In nucleotides, the CDR3 is TGTGCCAGCAGCTTAATACAGGGGTCAAATCAGCCCCAGCATTTT. The chain is built from TRBV7-2 and TRBJ1-5; 7 bases map to TRBD1. This CDR3 spans 15 amino acids. V shed 2 bases, J shed 4 bases, and the junction held 5 bases outside the gene matches. Looked up from germline, CDR1 is SGHTA and CDR2 is FQGNSA.

The chain joins TRBV2 to TRBJ2-1; TRBD1 is a possible D gene (5 bases). There are 15 residues in the CDR3. Per germline, CDR1 SNHLY and CDR2 FYNNEI. V was cut by 9 bases and J by 9 bases, with 24 bases left in between. CDR3 sequence reads: CASTLVGAGLTEQFF. The DNA for the CDR3 is TGTGCCAGTACCCTAGTGGGTGCAGGGTTGACTGAGCAGTTCTTC.

This rearrangement joins TRBV5-4 to TRBJ2-7, with 8 positions matching TRBD1. The V segment lost 4 bases and the J segment 0 bases; nucleotides outside the gene matches: 3. The CDR3 extends over 14 amino acids. Per the germline V gene, CDR1 is SGHNT and CDR2 is YYREEE (reference sequence). The CDR3 here is CASSRDRRSYEQYF. The CDR3 DNA follows: TGTGCCAGCAGCCGGGACAGGCGCTCCTACGAGCAGTACTTC.

The gene calls are TRBV7-2 and TRBJ2-1, with D maybe TRBD1 (5 bases). V dropped 2 bases and J dropped 9 bases, with 11 bases sitting between them. Germline CDR1 is SGHTA and CDR2 is FQGNSA. The CDR3 runs to 13 residues. The CDR3 region has the DNA TGTGCCAGCAGCTTATTAGGGGTAAGTGAGCAGTTCTTC. It yields the protein CASSLLGVSEQFF. Variable domain in full (rest from reference TRBV7-2 and TRBJ2-1): GAGVSQSPSNKVTEKGKDVELRCDPISGHTALYWYRQSLGQGLEFLIYFQGNSAPDKSGLPSDRFSAERTGGSVSTLTIQRTQQEDSAVYLCASSLLGVSEQFFGPGTRLTVL.

This clone was seen a single time. The chain links TRBV7-2 to TRBJ1-1; no firm D call. Germline CDR1 reads SGHTA; CDR2 reads FQGNSA. The V gene lost 0 bases and the J gene lost 6 bases, with 11 bases spanning the gap. The CDR3 has 14 residues. The CDR3 loop is CASSLANAAAEAFF. The CDR3 nucleotides read TGTGCCAGCAGCTTAGCCAACGCGGCGGCTGAAGCTTTCTTT. The entire variable domain, with the rest obtained from reference TRBV7-2 and TRBJ1-1, is as follows: GAGVSQSPSNKVTEKGKDVELRCDPISGHTALYWYRQSLGQGLEFLIYFQGNSAPDKSGLPSDRFSAERTGGSVSTLTIQRTQQEDSAVYLCASSLANAAAEAFFGQGTRLTVV.

The J gene is TRBJ1-2, the V gene TRBV24-1, with no clear D. Germline V gene data show CDR1 as KGHDR and CDR2 as SFDVKD. This CDR3 contains 14 residues. V was pared by 4 bases and J by 2 bases, with 10 bases between. CDR3 amino acids: CATSDQIVNYGYTF. CDR3 nucleotide sequence: TGTGCCACCAGTGACCAGATCGTAAACTATGGCTACACCTTC.

The chain uses TRBV19 and TRBJ1-5; perhaps TRBD1 as D (5 bases). The CDR3 runs to 17 residues. Per germline, CDR1 LNHDA and CDR2 SQIVND (reference sequence). With 3 bases removed from V and 6 bases from J, the gap between germline ends came to 21 bases. The CDR3 sequence is CASSISKGRVGSQPQHF. The CDR3 nucleotides read TGTGCCAGTAGTATCTCCAAGGGCAGGGTTGGTTCTCAGCCCCAGCATTTT.

Written as DNA, the CDR3 is TGTGCCAGCAGCGACGGACAGGTTGCTCATCAGCCCCAGCATTTT. Amino acid sequence: CASSDGQVAHQPQHF. The chain recombines TRBV7-8 with TRBJ1-5; 7 bases are a match to TRBD1. This CDR3 contains 15 residues. Trimming cost V 5 bases and J 5 bases; bases outside gene matches: 9. The germline gives CDR1 SGHVS, CDR2 FQNEAQ. The whole variable domain, remainder taken from reference TRBV7-8 and TRBJ1-5, is GAGVSQSPRYKVAKRGQDVALRCDPISGHVSLFWYQQALGQGPEFLTYFQNEAQLDKSGLPSDRFFAERPEGSVSTLKIQRTQQEDSAVYLCASSDGQVAHQPQHFGDGTRLSIL.

The chain has TRBV7-6 and TRBJ1-5; the D is unclear. This CDR3 region has 15 residues. The ends were cut back, 1 base at V and 6 bases at J, with 13 bases in the middle. Germline loops: CDR1 SGHVS, CDR2 FNYEAQ. The CDR3 loop reads CASSLEKSGLQPQHF. CDR3 DNA: TGTGCCAGCAGCTTAGAGAAGAGTGGGCTTCAGCCCCAGCATTTT.

The chain recombines TRBV3-1 (or the pseudogene TRBV3-2) with TRBJ1-1; D is perhaps TRBD1 (5 bases). CDR1 and CDR2 (germline): LGHDT, YNNKEL (reference sequence). Deletions cut 1 base from V and 1 base from J, with 7 bases between. This CDR3 comprises 14 residues. In DNA, the CDR3 is TGTGCCAGCAGCCAAGGGGGCGCGAACACTGAAGCTTTCTTT. This gives the protein CASSQGGANTEAFF.

This chain joins TRBV2 and TRBJ2-5; D gene ambiguous. V shed 3 bases and J shed 2 bases, with 7 bases lying between them. CDR3 length: 13 residues. CDR1 and CDR2 from the germline V gene are SNHLY and FYNNEI. This CDR3 reads CASSEVRQETQYF. DNA for the CDR3: TGTGCCAGCAGTGAGGTTAGACAAGAGACCCAGTACTTC.

The chain employs TRBV28 and TRBJ1-2, with TRBD1 as a possible D gene (5 bases). The CDR3 contains 15 residues. Trimming removed 10 bases at V and 4 bases at J, with 22 bases between. Germline CDR1 MDHEN, CDR2 SYDVKM. This CDR3 reads CATLEGTPGGYGYTF. In DNA, the CDR3 is TGTGCCACCCTTGAGGGAACCCCCGGGGGCTATGGCTACACCTTC.

The chain couples TRBV5-1 to TRBJ2-7, with 9 bases matching TRBD1. J was trimmed by 5 bases and V by 3 bases; bases with no gene match: 9. Germline CDR1 reads SGHRS; CDR2 reads YFSETQ. This CDR3 has 15 residues. CDR3 nucleotide sequence: TGCGCCAGCAGCTACGGGACAGGGTTATTTAACGAGCAGTACTTC. Translating gives CASSYGTGLFNEQYF.